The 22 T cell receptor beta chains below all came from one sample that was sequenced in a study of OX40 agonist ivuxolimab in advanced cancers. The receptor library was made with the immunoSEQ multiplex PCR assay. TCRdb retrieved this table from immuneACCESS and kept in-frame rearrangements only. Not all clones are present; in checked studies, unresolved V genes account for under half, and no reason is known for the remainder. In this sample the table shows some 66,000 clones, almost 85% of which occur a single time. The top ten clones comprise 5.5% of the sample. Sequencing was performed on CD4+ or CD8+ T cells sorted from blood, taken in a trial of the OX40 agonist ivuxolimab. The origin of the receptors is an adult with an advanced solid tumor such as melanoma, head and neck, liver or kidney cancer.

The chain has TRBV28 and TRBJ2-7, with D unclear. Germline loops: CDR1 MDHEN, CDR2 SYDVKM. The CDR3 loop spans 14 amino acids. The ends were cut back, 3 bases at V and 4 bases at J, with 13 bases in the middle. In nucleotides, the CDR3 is TGTGCCAGCAGTTTGGCGTCCCTCTATTACGAGCAGTACTTC. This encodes CASSLASLYYEQYF. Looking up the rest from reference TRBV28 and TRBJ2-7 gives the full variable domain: DVKVTQSSRYLVKRTGEKVFLECVQDMDHENMFWYRQDPGLGLRLIYFSYDVKMKEKGDIPEGYSVSREKKERFSLILESASTNQTSMYLCASSLASLYYEQYFGPGTRLTVT.

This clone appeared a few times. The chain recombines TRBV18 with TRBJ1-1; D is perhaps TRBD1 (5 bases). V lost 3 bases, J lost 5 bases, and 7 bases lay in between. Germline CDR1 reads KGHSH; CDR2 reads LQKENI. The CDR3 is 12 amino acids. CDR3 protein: CASSPQGTEAFF. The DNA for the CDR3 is TGTGCCAGCTCACCCCAGGGAACTGAAGCTTTCTTT.

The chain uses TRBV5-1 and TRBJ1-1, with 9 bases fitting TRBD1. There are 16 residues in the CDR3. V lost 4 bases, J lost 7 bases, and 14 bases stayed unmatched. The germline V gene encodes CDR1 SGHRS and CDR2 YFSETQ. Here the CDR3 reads CASSPRPGQGGNEAFF. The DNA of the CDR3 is TGCGCCAGCAGCCCCCGACCGGGACAGGGTGGGAATGAAGCTTTCTTT.

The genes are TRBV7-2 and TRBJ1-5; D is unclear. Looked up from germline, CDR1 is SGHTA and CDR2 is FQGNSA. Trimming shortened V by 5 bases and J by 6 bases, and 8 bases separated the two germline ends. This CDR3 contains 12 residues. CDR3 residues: CASSHEGQPQHF. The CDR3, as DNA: TGTGCCAGCAGCCATGAGGGTCAGCCCCAGCATTTT.

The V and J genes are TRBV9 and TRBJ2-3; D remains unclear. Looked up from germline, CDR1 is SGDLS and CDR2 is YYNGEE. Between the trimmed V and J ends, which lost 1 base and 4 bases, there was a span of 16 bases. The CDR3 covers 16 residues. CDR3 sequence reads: CASSVIGRTGADTQYF. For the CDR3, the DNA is TGTGCCAGCAGCGTAATCGGGCGGACCGGAGCAGATACGCAGTATTTT.

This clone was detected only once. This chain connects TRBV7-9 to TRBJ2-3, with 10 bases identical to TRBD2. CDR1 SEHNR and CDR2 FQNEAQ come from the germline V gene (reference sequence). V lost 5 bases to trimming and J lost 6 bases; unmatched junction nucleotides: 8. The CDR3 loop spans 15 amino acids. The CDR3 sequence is CASSDLAGAGDTQYF. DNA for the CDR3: TGTGCCAGCAGCGACCTAGCGGGGGCCGGGGATACGCAGTATTTT.

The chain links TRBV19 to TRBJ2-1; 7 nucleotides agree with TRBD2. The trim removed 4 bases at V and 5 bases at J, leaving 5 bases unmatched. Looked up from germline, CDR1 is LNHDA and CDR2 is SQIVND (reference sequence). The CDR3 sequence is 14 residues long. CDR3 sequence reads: CASSRAGVNNEQFF. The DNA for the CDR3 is TGTGCCAGTAGTAGGGCGGGGGTAAACAATGAGCAGTTCTTC.

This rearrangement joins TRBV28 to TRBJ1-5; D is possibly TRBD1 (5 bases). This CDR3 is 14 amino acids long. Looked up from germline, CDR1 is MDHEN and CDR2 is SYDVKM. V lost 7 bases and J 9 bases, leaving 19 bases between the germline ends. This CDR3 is CASTTPQGKRPQHF. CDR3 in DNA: TGTGCCAGCACTACCCCCCAGGGCAAGCGGCCCCAGCATTTT.

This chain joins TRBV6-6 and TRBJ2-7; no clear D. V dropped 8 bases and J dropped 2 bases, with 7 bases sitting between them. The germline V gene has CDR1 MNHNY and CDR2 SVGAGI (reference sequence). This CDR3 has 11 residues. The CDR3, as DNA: TGTGCCAGCGGTACCACCTACGAGCAGTACGTC. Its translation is CASGTTYEQYV.

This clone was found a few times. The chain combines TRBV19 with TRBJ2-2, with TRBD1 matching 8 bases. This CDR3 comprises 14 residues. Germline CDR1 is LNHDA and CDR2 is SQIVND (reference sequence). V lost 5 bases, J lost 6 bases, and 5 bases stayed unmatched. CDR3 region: CASSGTGGAGELFF. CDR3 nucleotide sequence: TGTGCCAGTAGTGGTACAGGGGGAGCCGGGGAGCTGTTTTTT.

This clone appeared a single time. CDR3 loop: CASSPRVTDTQYF. DNA of the CDR3: TGCGCCAGCAGTCCCAGGGTCACAGATACGCAGTATTTT. The V and J genes are TRBV10-1 and TRBJ2-3; weak D call: TRBD1 (5 bases). The V gene lost 5 bases and the J gene lost 2 bases, with 8 bases spanning the gap. The germline V gene has CDR1 WNHNN and CDR2 SYGVQD (reference sequence). There are 13 residues in the CDR3.

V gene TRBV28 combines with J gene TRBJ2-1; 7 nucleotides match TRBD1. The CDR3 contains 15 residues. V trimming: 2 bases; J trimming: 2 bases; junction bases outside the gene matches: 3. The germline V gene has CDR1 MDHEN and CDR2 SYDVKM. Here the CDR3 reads CASSLGDRAYNEQFF. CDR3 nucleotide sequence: TGTGCCAGCAGTTTAGGCGACAGGGCCTACAATGAGCAGTTCTTC.

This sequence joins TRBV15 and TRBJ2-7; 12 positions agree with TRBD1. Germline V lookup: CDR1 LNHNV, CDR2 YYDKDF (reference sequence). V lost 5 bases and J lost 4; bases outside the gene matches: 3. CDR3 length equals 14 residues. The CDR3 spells CATSGDRGPYEQYF. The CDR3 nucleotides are TGTGCCACCAGCGGGGACAGGGGGCCTTACGAGCAGTACTTC.

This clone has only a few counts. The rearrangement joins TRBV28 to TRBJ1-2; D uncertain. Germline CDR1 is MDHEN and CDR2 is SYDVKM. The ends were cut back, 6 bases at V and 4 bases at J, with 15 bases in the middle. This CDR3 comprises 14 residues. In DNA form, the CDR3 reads TGTGCCAGCAGCCCGGGTGGACCCTTCTATGGCTACACCTTC. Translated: CASSPGGPFYGYTF.

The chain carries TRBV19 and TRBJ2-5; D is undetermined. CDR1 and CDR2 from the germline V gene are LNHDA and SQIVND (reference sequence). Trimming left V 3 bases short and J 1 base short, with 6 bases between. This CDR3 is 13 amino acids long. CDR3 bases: TGTGCCAGTAGTATTGGGTCCCAAGAGACCCAGTACTTC. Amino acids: CASSIGSQETQYF.

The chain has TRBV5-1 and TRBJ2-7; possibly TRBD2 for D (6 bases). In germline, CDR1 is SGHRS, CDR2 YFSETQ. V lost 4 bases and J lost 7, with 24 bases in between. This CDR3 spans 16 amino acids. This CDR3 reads CASSPRRGGRPNEQYF. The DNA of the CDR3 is TGCGCCAGCAGCCCCCGGAGGGGCGGGCGACCTAATGAGCAGTACTTC.

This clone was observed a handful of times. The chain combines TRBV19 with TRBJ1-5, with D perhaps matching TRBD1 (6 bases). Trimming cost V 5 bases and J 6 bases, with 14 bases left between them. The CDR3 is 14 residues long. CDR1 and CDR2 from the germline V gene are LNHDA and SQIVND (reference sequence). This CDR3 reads CASSPNRAVQPQHF. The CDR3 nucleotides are TGTGCCAGTAGTCCGAACAGGGCGGTTCAGCCCCAGCATTTT.

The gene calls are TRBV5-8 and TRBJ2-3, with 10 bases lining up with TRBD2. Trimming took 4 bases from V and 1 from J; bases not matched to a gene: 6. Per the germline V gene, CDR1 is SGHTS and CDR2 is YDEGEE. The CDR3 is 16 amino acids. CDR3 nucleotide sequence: TGTGCCAGCAGCCTAACAAGCGGGGGGGGCACAGATACGCAGTATTTT. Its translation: CASSLTSGGGTDTQYF.

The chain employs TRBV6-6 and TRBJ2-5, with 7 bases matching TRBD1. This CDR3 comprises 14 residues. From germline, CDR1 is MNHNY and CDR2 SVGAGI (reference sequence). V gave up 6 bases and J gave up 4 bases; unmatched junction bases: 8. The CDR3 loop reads CASRNRQGGETQYF. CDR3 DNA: TGTGCCAGCAGAAACAGACAGGGTGGAGAGACCCAGTACTTC.

The CDR3 nucleotides read TGTGCCAGCAGCACACAGGGCTCCGTGGTGAAGACCCAGTACTTC. Translation gives CASSTQGSVVKTQYF. The chain employs TRBV11-2 and TRBJ2-5, with TRBD1 as a possible D gene (6 bases). Deletions cut 5 bases from V and 6 bases from J, with 19 bases between. The CDR3 is made up of 15 amino acids. Germline-derived CDR1 and CDR2 are SGHAT and FQNNGV.

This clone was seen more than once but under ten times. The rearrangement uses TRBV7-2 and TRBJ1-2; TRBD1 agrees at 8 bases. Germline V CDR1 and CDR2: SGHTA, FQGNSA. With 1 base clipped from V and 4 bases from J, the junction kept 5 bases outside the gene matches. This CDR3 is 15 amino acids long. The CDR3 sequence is CASSLGAGGVYGYTF. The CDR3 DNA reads TGTGCCAGCAGCTTAGGGGCAGGGGGCGTCTATGGCTACACCTTC.

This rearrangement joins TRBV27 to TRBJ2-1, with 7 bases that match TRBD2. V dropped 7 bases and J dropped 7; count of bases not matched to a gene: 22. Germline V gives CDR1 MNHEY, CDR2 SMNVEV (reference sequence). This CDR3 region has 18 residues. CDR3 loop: CASNFGGGGLVSRNEQFF. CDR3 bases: TGTGCCAGCAATTTTGGGGGGGGAGGACTAGTTTCCAGGAATGAGCAGTTCTTC.